This TCR beta chain appears in the sequencing data of a study of blood T cell repertoires in COVID-19. The CDR3 consists of 13 residues. Trimming left V 4 bases short and J 3 bases short, with 9 bases between. Germline V gives CDR1 MDHEN, CDR2 SYDVKM. Authors' methods: Estimation of nucleated cell counts relied on the amplification of reference gene primers. Here immunoSEQ multiplex PCR was the method, and the copy in TCRdb shows in-frame clones only, minus some. The V and J calls and clone size are taken from that table; D and trimming were inferred from the DNA. The sample includes approximately 71,000 clones, about 86% of them seen just once.

This TCR came from a man between 50 and 59 years old with acute or convalescent COVID-19. The sequencing sample was made of peripheral blood. The genes are TRBV28 and TRBJ1-1; no reliable D call. CDR3 protein: CASSSHQDTEAFF. The CDR3 nucleotides read TGTGCCAGCAGTTCCCACCAGGACACTGAAGCTTTCTTT.